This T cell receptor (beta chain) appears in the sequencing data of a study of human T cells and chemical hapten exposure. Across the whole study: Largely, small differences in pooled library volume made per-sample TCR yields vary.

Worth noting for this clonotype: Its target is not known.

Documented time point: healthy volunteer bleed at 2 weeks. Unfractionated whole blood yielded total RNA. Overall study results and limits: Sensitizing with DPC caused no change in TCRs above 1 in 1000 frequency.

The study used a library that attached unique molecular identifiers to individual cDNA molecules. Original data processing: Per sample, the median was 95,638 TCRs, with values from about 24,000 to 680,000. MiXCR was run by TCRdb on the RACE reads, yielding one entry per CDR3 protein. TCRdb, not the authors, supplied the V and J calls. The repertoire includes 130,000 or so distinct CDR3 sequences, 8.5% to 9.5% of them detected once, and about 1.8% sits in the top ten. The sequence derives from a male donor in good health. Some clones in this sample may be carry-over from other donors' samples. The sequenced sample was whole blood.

The CDR3 here is CASSRDPSTGELFF. The CDR3 bases are TGTGCCAGCAGCCGGGACCCGAGTACCGGGGAGCTGTTTTTT. V is TRBV7-2 and J is TRBJ2-2, with D possibly being TRBD1 or TRBD2 (5 bases each). The CDR3 spans 14 residues. Trimming pared 5 bases from V and 5 bases from J, leaving 12 bases between. The V gene's germline CDR1 is SGHTA and CDR2 FQGNSA.